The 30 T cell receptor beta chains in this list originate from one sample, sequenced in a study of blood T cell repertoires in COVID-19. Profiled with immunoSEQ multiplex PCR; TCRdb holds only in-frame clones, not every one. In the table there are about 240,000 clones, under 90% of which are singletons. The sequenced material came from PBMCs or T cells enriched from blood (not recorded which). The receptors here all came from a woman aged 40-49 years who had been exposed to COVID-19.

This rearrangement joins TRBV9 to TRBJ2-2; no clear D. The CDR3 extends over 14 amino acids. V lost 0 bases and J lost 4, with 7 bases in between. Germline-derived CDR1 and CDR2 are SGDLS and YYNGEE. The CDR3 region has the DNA TGTGCCAGCAGCGTAGGTCCTAGCACCGGGGAGCTGTTTTTT. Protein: CASSVGPSTGELFF.

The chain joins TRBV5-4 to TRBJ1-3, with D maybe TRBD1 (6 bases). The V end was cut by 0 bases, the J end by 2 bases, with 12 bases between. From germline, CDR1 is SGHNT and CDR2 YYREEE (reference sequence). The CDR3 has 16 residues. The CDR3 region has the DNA TGTGCCAGCAGCTTGGCGGGGCAGGGGACTGGAAACACCATATATTTT. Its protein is CASSLAGQGTGNTIYF.

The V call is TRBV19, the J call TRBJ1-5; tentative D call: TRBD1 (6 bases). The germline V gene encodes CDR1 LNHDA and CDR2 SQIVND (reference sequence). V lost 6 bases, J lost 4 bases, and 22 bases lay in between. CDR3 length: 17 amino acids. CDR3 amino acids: CASRGWQGMMGNQPQHF. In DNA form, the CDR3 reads TGTGCCAGTAGAGGGTGGCAGGGGATGATGGGGAATCAGCCCCAGCATTTT.

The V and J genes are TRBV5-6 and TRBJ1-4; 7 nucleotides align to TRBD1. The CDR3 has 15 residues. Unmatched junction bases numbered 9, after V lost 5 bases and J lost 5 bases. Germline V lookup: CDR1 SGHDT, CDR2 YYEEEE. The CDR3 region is CASSLLGTENEKLFF. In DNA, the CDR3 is TGTGCCAGCAGTTTGTTGGGGACAGAGAATGAAAAACTGTTTTTT.

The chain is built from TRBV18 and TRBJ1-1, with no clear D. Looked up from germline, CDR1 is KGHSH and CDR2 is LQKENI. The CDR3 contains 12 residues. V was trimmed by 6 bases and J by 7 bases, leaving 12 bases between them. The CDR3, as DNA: TGTGCCAGCTCTCTTACAACCAATGAAGCTTTCTTT. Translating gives CASSLTTNEAFF.

CDR3 in amino acids: CASSHLLGLLNYGYTF. CDR3 in DNA: TGTGCCAGCAGCCACCTCTTGGGACTCCTTAACTATGGCTACACCTTC. The rearrangement uses TRBV3-1 (or the pseudogene TRBV3-2) and TRBJ1-2; D is possibly TRBD1 (5 bases). In germline, CDR1 is LGHDT, CDR2 YNNKEL (reference sequence). The CDR3 has 16 amino acids. With 3 bases removed from V and 1 base from J, the gap between germline ends came to 15 bases.

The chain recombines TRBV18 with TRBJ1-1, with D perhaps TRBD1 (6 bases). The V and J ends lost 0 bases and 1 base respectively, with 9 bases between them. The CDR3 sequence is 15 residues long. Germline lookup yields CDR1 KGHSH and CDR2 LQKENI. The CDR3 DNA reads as TGTGCCAGCTCACCACCGACAGGAACGAACACTGAAGCTTTCTTT. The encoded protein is CASSPPTGTNTEAFF.

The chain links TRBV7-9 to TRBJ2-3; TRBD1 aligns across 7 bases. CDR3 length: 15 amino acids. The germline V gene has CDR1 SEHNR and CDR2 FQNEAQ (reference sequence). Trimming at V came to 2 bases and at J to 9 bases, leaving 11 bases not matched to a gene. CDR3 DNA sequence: TGTGCCAGCAGCTTACCTCTGACAGGGAAGGCGACGCAGTATTTT. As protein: CASSLPLTGKATQYF.

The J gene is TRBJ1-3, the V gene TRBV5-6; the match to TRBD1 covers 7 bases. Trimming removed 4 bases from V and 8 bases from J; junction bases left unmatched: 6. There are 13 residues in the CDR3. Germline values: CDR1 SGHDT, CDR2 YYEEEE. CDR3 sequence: CASSLGGGDTIYF. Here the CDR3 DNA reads TGTGCCAGCAGCCTAGGGGGCGGGGACACCATATATTTT.

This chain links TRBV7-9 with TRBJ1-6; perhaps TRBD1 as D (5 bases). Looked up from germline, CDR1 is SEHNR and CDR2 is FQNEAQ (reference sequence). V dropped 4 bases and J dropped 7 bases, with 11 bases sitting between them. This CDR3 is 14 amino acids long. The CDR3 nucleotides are TGTGCCAGCAGCTCCGACAGCCGGAATTCACCCCTCCACTTT. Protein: CASSSDSRNSPLHF.

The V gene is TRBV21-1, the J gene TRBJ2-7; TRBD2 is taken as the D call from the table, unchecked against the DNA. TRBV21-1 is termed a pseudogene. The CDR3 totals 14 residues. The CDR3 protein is CASTRRARSYEQYF. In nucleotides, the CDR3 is TGTGCCAGCACAAGGAGGGCTCGCTCCTACGAGCAGTACTTC.

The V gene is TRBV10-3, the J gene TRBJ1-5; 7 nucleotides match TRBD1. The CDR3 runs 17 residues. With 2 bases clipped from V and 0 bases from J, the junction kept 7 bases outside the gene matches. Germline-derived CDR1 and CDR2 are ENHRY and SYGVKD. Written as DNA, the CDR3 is TGTGCCATCAGTGAGCCGGGACAGTCGTATAGCAATCAGCCCCAGCATTTT. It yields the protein CAISEPGQSYSNQPQHF.

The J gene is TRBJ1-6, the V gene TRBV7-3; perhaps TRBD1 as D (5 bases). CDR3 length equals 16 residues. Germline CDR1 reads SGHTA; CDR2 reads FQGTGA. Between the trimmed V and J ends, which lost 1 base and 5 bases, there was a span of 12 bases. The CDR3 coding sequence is TGTGCCAGCAGCTTAAACCCTCGGGGGAATAATTCACCCCTCCACTTT. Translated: CASSLNPRGNNSPLHF. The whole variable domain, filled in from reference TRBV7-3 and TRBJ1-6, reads GAGVSQTPSNKVTEKGKYVELRCDPISGHTALYWYRQSLGQGPEFLIYFQGTGAADDSGLPNDRFFAVRPEGSVSTLKIQRTERGDSAVYLCASSLNPRGNNSPLHFGNGTRLTVT.

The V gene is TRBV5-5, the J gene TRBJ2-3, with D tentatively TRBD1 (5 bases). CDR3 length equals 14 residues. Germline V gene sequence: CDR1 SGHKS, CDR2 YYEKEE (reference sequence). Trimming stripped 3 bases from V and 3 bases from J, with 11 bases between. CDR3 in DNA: TGTGCCAGCAGCTCCCAGGGTGGAACAGATACGCAGTATTTT. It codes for CASSSQGGTDTQYF.

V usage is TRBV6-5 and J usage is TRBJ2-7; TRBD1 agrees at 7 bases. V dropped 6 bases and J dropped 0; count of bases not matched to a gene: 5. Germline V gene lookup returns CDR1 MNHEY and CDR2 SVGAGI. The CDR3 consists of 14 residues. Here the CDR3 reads CASRLRDSSYEQYF. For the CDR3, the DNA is TGTGCCAGCAGACTCAGGGACAGCTCCTACGAGCAGTACTTC.

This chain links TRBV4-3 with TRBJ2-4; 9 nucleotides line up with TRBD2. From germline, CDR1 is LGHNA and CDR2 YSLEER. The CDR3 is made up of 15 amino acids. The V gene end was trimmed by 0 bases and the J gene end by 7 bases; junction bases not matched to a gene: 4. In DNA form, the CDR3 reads TGCGCCAGCAGCCAAGAGGGCGGGGGGGGTAACATTCAGTACTTC. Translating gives CASSQEGGGGNIQYF.

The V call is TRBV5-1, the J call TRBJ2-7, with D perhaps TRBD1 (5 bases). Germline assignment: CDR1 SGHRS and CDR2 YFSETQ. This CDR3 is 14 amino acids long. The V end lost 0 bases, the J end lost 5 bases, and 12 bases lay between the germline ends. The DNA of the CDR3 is TGCGCCAGCAGCTTGGGAGCCAGGGTGGACGAGCAGTACTTC. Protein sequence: CASSLGARVDEQYF.

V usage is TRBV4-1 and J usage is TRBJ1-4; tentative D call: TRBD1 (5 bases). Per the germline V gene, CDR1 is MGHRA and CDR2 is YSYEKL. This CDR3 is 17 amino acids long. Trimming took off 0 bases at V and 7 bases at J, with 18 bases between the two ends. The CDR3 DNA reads TGCGCCAGCAGCCAAGAAGGGGTCGGCGGAAGGAGTGAAAAACTGTTTTTT. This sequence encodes CASSQEGVGGRSEKLFF.

The CDR3 nucleotides read TGTGCCAGCAGCCCGCTTCAAGTTAGCTCTGGAAACACCATATATTTT. Protein: CASSPLQVSSGNTIYF. V and J are TRBV3-1 (or the pseudogene TRBV3-2) and TRBJ1-3, with D uncertain. The V end was cut by 4 bases, the J end by 0 bases, with 13 bases between. Germline CDR1 reads LGHDT; CDR2 reads YNNKEL (reference sequence). This CDR3 has 16 residues.

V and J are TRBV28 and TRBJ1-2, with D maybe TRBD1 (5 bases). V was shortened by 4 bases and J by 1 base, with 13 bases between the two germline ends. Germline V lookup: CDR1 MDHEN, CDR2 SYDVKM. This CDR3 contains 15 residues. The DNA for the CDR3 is TGTGCCAGCAGTTCTTCCCGGGGGGGTAACTATGGCTACACCTTC. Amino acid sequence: CASSSSRGGNYGYTF.

CDR3 nucleotide sequence: TGTGCCAGCAGCGTCTCCACCGGGGAGCTGTTTTTT. This gives the protein CASSVSTGELFF. This sequence joins TRBV9 and TRBJ2-2, with D unclear. Trimming took 2 bases from V and 4 from J, leaving 3 bases between them. The CDR3 is 12 residues long. Germline values: CDR1 SGDLS, CDR2 YYNGEE. Full variable domain (missing parts from reference TRBV9 and TRBJ2-2): DSGVTQTPKHLITATGQRVTLRCSPRSGDLSVYWYQQSLDQGLQFLIQYYNGEERAKGNILERFSAQQFPDLHSELNLSSLELGDSALYFCASSVSTGELFFGEGSRLTVL.

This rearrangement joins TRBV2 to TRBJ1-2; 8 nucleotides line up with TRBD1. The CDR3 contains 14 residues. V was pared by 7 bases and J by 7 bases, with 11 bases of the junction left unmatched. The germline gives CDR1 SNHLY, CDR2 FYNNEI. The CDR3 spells CASTAGTGLSGYTF. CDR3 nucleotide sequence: TGTGCCAGCACCGCGGGGACAGGATTGAGTGGCTACACCTTC.

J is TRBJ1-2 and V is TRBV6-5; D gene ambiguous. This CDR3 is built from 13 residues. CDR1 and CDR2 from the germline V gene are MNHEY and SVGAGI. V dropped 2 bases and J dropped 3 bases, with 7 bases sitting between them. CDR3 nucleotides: TGTGCCAGCAGTTACAAAGCCGACTATGGCTACACCTTC. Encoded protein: CASSYKADYGYTF.

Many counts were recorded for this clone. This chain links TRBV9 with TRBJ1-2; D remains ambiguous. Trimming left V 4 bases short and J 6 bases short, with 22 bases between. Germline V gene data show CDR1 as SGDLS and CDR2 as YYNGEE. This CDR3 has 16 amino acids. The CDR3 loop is CASSLRPVHSGDGYTF. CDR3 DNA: TGTGCCAGCAGCCTTCGTCCAGTACATTCCGGAGATGGCTACACCTTC.

This CDR3 reads CASRSGIAGLAGQETQYF. DNA for the CDR3: TGTGCCAGCCGCTCGGGGATTGCGGGACTAGCGGGGCAAGAGACCCAGTACTTC. This chain connects TRBV5-4 to TRBJ2-5; 13 nucleotides align to TRBD2. The germline gives CDR1 SGHNT, CDR2 YYREEE (reference sequence). The CDR3 length is 18 residues. J gave up 2 bases and V 7 bases, and 14 bases lay outside the gene matches.

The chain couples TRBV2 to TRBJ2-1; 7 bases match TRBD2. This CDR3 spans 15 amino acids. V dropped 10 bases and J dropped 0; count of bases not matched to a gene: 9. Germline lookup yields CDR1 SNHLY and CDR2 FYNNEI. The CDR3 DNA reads TGTGCCAAGAAGGGGAGGGGCAGCTCCTACAATGAGCAGTTCTTC. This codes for CAKKGRGSSYNEQFF. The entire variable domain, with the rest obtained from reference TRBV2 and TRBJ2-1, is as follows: EPEVTQTPSHQVTQMGQEVILRCVPISNHLYFYWYRQILGQKVEFLVSFYNNEISEKSEIFDDQFSVERPDGSNFTLKIRSTKLEDSAMYFCAKKGRGSSYNEQFFGPGTRLTVL.

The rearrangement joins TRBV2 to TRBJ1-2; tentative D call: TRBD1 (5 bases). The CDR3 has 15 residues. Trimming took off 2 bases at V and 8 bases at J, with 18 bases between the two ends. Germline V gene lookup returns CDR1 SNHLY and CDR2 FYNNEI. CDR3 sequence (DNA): TGTGCCAGCAGTGAACAGGCAGGGTCCTCGTACGGCTACACCTTC. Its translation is CASSEQAGSSYGYTF.

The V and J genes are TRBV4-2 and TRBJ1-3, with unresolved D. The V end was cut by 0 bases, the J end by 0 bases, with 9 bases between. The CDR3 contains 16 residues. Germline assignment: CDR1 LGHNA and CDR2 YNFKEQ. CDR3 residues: CASSQEPHNSGNTIYF. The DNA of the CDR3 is TGTGCCAGCAGCCAAGAGCCACATAACTCTGGAAACACCATATATTTT.

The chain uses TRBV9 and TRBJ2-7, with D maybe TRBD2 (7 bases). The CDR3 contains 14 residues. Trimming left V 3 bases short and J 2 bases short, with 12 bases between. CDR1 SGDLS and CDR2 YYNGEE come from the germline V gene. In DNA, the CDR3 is TGTGCCAGCAGCGGGGGGGGCAGGCCCTACGAGCAGTACTTC. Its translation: CASSGGGRPYEQYF.

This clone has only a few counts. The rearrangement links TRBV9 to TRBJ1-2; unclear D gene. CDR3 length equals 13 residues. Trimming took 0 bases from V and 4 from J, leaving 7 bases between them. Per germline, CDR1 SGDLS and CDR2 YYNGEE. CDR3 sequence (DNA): TGTGCCAGCAGCGTAGCCGGGGTCTATGGCTACACCTTC. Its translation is CASSVAGVYGYTF.